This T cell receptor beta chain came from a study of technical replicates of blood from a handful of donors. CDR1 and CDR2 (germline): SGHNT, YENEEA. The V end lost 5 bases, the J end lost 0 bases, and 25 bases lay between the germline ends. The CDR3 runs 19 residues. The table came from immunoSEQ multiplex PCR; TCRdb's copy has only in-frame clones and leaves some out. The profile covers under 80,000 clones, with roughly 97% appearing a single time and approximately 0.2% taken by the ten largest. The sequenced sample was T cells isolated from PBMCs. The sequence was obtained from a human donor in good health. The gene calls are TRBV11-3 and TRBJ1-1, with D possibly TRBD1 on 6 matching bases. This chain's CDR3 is CASSPRLGTFRRLNTEAFF. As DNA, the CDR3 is TGTGCCAGCAGCCCAAGGCTGGGGACATTTAGAAGACTGAACACTGAAGCTTTCTTT.